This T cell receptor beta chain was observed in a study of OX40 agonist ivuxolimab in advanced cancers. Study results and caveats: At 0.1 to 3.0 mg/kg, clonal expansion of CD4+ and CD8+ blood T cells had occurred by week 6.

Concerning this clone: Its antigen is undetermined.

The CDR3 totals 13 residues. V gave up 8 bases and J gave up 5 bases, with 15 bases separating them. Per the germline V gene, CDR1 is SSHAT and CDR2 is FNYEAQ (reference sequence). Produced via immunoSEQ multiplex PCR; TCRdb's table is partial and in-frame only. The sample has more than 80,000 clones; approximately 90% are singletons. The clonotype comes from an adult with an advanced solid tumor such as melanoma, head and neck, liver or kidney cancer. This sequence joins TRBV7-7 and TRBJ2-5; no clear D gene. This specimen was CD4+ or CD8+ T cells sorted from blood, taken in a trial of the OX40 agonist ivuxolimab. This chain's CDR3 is CASPRRELETQYF. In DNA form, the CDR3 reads TGTGCCAGCCCGAGGAGAGAGTTGGAGACCCAGTACTTC.